This is a list of T cell receptor beta chains from one sample in a study of T-cell memory formation after mild COVID-19. TCRdb fed the 5' RACE reads into MiXCR, producing one record per CDR3 protein. Of roughly 450,000 distinct CDR3 sequences listed, 18% are singletons. The sequenced material came from PBMCs or a T cell subset sorted from them (not recorded which). Receptor source: an adult woman who had mild COVID-19 (a few samples of this study predate the infection). Cell type and time point are not known. CDR3s include the opening cysteine and the closing phenylalanine or tryptophan. D genes are given only for firm matches. Size is omitted from some rows. Given values are once, few, many or a class for expanded clones.

size: few; J: TRBJ2-7; D: TRBD1; V: TRBV5-1; DNA: TGCGCCAGCAGCTCACTCCCCGGGACAGGGAGCTACGAGCAGTACTTC; CDR3: CASSSLPGTGSYEQYF
size: -; J: TRBJ1-5; D: -; V: TRBV7-8; DNA: TGTGCCAGCAGCTTCCGAGACAGCAACAATCAGCCCCAGCATTTT; CDR3: CASSFRDSNNQPQHF
size: -; J: TRBJ1-4; D: -; V: TRBV27; DNA: TGTGCCAGCAGTTTAGGGACATTCGCAACTAATGAAAAACTGTTTTTT; CDR3: CASSLGTFATNEKLFF
size: -; J: TRBJ1-1; D: TRBD1; V: TRBV29-1; DNA: TGCAGCGTTAAGGACAGGGCTCTTGAAGCTTTCTTT; CDR3: CSVKDRALEAFF
size: -; J: TRBJ2-5; D: -; V: TRBV7-9; DNA: TGTGCCAGCACACGGTCCGGGGGAAGAGAGACCCAGTACTTC; CDR3: CASTRSGGRETQYF
size: -; J: TRBJ2-3; D: -; V: TRBV23-1; DNA: TGCGCCAGCACCAAGCTTCTAGCTAACACAGATACGCAGTATTTT; CDR3: CASTKLLANTDTQYF
size: few; J: TRBJ2-7; D: TRBD2; V: TRBV6-5; DNA: TGTGCCAGCAGTTACTCGTGGACTAGCGTTCCCGAGCAGTACTTC; CDR3: CASSYSWTSVPEQYF
size: -; J: TRBJ2-5; D: TRBD1; V: TRBV4-3; DNA: TGCGCCAGCAGCCAAGACTGGGACAGGGGAAAAGAGACCCAGTACTTC; CDR3: CASSQDWDRGKETQYF
size: -; J: TRBJ2-7; D: -; V: TRBV30; DNA: TGTGCCGGAGGACTAAGCTCCTACGAGCAGTACTTC; CDR3: CAGGLSSYEQYF
size: -; J: TRBJ1-1; D: -; V: TRBV6-5; DNA: TGTGCCAGCAGTTACTCGGGGACTCAGGGTTGGGCTTTCTTT; CDR3: CASSYSGTQGWAFF
size: -; J: TRBJ1-5; D: -; V: TRBV24-1; DNA: TGTGCCACCAGTGATGGGGGACATGGGAGGAATCAGCCCCAGCATTTT; CDR3: CATSDGGHGRNQPQHF
size: few; J: TRBJ1-5; D: -; V: TRBV10-3; DNA: TGTGCCATCAGTGAGTCCGAAGCTGGGTTGGGTAGCAATCAGCCCCAGCATTTT; CDR3: CAISESEAGLGSNQPQHF
size: few; J: TRBJ2-6; D: -; V: TRBV12-3/TRBV12-4; DNA: TGTGCCAGCAGTTACCCCGGGGCCAACGTCCTGACTTTC; CDR3: CASSYPGANVLTF
size: -; J: TRBJ2-7; D: -; V: TRBV5-1; DNA: TGCGCCAGCAGCTTAACAGACTACGAGCAGTACTTC; CDR3: CASSLTDYEQYF
size: few; J: TRBJ1-2; D: TRBD1; V: TRBV3-1; DNA: TGTGCCAGCAGCCTTGGGACAGCTCCTAACTATGGCTACACCTTC; CDR3: CASSLGTAPNYGYTF
size: -; J: TRBJ2-5; D: -; V: TRBV20-1; DNA: TGCAGTGCTAGTCGGGGAAGGTTAGAGACCCAGTACTTC; CDR3: CSASRGRLETQYF
size: -; J: TRBJ1-2; D: -; V: TRBV20-1; DNA: TGCAGTGCTAGACAGGACAACTATGGCTACACCTTC; CDR3: CSARQDNYGYTF
size: few; J: TRBJ2-2; D: TRBD1; V: TRBV7-9; DNA: TGTGCCAGCAGCGGGACAGTTTCCGGGGAGCTGTTTTTT; CDR3: CASSGTVSGELFF
size: few; J: TRBJ2-1; D: TRBD2; V: TRBV7-9; DNA: TGTGCCAGCAGCCCAAGTTATTCGGGGGGGCACGCCTACAATGAGCAGTTCTTC; CDR3: CASSPSYSGGHAYNEQFF
size: few; J: TRBJ1-1; D: -; V: TRBV20-1; DNA: TGCAGTGCTAGAGTTCCCACAAGGGTGAACACTGAAGCTTTCTTT; CDR3: CSARVPTRVNTEAFF
size: -; J: TRBJ1-1; D: TRBD1; V: TRBV2; DNA: TGTGCCAGCAGTGATCACTACGGGCAGGGGGCCCTGAACACTGAAGCTTTCTTT; CDR3: CASSDHYGQGALNTEAFF
size: -; J: TRBJ1-4; D: -; V: TRBV5-5; DNA: TGTGCCAGCAGCTTGGAACAGTTTAATGAAAAACTGTTTTTT; CDR3: CASSLEQFNEKLFF
size: -; J: TRBJ2-7; D: TRBD2; V: TRBV5-4; DNA: TGTGCCAGCAGCGGGGAGGTGGCGGGAGTGAACGAGCAGTACTTC; CDR3: CASSGEVAGVNEQYF
size: -; J: TRBJ2-7; D: -; V: TRBV29-1; DNA: TGCAGCGTTACGACGTGGGGAATCTCCTACGAGCAGTACTTC; CDR3: CSVTTWGISYEQYF
size: few; J: TRBJ2-1; D: -; V: TRBV20-1; DNA: TGCAGTGCTAGAGATATAGGACTACGTACGCCTCGTTTTTACAATGAGCAGTTCTTC; CDR3: CSARDIGLRTPRFYNEQFF
size: -; J: TRBJ2-7; D: -; V: TRBV29-1; DNA: TGCAGCGTTAGTGACGAGATCTACGAGCAGTACTTC; CDR3: CSVSDEIYEQYF
size: -; J: TRBJ2-5; D: TRBD2; V: TRBV18; DNA: TGTGCCAGCTCACCACAATCCGGGACGACGGGAGGAAAGACCCAGTACTTC; CDR3: CASSPQSGTTGGKTQYF
size: -; J: TRBJ1-2; D: -; V: TRBV20-1; DNA: TGCAGTGCTAGGGGTCTCGGGGGCCTCCCCTATGGCTACACCTTC; CDR3: CSARGLGGLPYGYTF
size: -; J: TRBJ2-5; D: TRBD2; V: TRBV2; DNA: TGTGCCAGCGGAGTGAGCGGGGGAATACAAGAGACCCAGTACTTC; CDR3: CASGVSGGIQETQYF
size: few; J: TRBJ2-5; D: -; V: TRBV7-2; DNA: TGTGCCAGCAGTGTTCTCTGGGCAGCGGTTCAAGAGACCCAGTACTTC; CDR3: CASSVLWAAVQETQYF
size: many; J: TRBJ2-3; D: -; V: TRBV12-3/TRBV12-4; DNA: TGTGCCAGCAGTTTAGTCCCCCGGCAGTATTTT; CDR3: CASSLVPRQYF
size: -; J: TRBJ2-2; D: TRBD2; V: TRBV29-1; DNA: TGCAGCGTTTCCGGGACTAGCGGGAGAATGTGGAACACCGGGGAGCTGTTTTTT; CDR3: CSVSGTSGRMWNTGELFF
size: -; J: TRBJ2-5; D: -; V: TRBV12-3/TRBV12-4; DNA: TGTGCCAGCAGGATGTTGGGAGAGACCCAGTACTTC; CDR3: CASRMLGETQYF
size: -; J: TRBJ2-3; D: -; V: TRBV6-5; DNA: TGTGCCAGCAGGCGTAGCGCCCTCACAAGCACAGATACGCAGTATTTT; CDR3: CASRRSALTSTDTQYF
size: few; J: TRBJ1-2; D: -; V: TRBV19; DNA: TGTGCCAGTAGTAAGGACAGCCTGAGGTACACCTTC; CDR3: CASSKDSLRYTF
size: many; J: TRBJ2-7; D: -; V: TRBV15; DNA: TGTGCCACCAGCAGCGATCCTCTAGGCGAGCAGTACTTC; CDR3: CATSSDPLGEQYF
size: -; J: TRBJ1-1; D: TRBD1; V: TRBV19; DNA: TGTGCCAGTAGGGCAGGGGGCTCTGAAGCTTTCTTT; CDR3: CASRAGGSEAFF
size: -; J: TRBJ2-1; D: TRBD2; V: TRBV11-3; DNA: TGTGCCAGCAGCTTAGGCGGACTAGCGGTCGACAATGAGCAGTTCTTC; CDR3: CASSLGGLAVDNEQFF
size: few; J: TRBJ2-7; D: -; V: TRBV30; DNA: TGTGCCTGGAGCGCTCAGCAGGGTTACGAGCAGTACTTC; CDR3: CAWSAQQGYEQYF
size: few; J: TRBJ1-1; D: -; V: TRBV29-1; DNA: TGCAGCACAGGGAACACTGAAGCTTTCTTT; CDR3: CSTGNTEAFF
size: -; J: TRBJ1-2; D: -; V: TRBV18; DNA: TGTGCCAGCTCACCCGCCCGGACGGGGGACTATGGCTACACCTTC; CDR3: CASSPARTGDYGYTF